Each of the 8 T cell receptor beta chains below was sequenced from the same sample in a study of blood T cell repertoires in COVID-19. Assay used: immunoSEQ multiplex PCR; TCRdb lists only in-frame clones, some missing. The sample holds 200,000 or so clones; about four fifths are singletons and the top ten take roughly 4.8%. Sample: PBMCs or T cells enriched from blood (not recorded which). Receptors originate from a woman in her forties or fifties who had been exposed to COVID-19.

The chain carries TRBV18 and TRBJ1-2; D is undetermined. Germline V gene lookup returns CDR1 KGHSH and CDR2 LQKENI. Deletions cut 3 bases from V and 7 bases from J, with 12 bases between. This CDR3 region has 13 residues. Here the CDR3 reads CASSPSYSGGYTF. CDR3 coding DNA: TGTGCCAGCTCACCGTCCTACAGCGGTGGCTACACCTTC.

The chain employs TRBV11-1 and TRBJ1-5; D is possibly TRBD1 (5 bases). Trimming stripped 2 bases from V and 1 base from J, with 9 bases between. Germline V CDR1 and CDR2: SGHAT, FQDESV (reference sequence). This CDR3 contains 15 residues. This chain's CDR3 is CASSLRAGSNQPQHF. The CDR3 region has the DNA TGTGCCAGCAGCTTAAGGGCAGGGAGCAATCAGCCCCAGCATTTT.

This clone came up once. V usage is TRBV7-3 and J usage is TRBJ2-5, with a possible D match to TRBD1 (6 bases). Germline lookup yields CDR1 SGHTA and CDR2 FQGTGA. V dropped 2 bases and J dropped 7 bases, with 11 bases sitting between them. The CDR3 is 13 amino acids. The CDR3, as DNA: TGTGCCAGCAGCTTACACGCGACAGGGACCCAGTACTTC. This translates into CASSLHATGTQYF.

The DNA of the CDR3 is TGTGCCAGCCATTTCACAGGGCTTACAGATACGCAGTATTTT. Its translation is CASHFTGLTDTQYF. This rearrangement joins TRBV6-5 to TRBJ2-3; D perhaps matches TRBD1 (6 bases). Germline V gene sequence: CDR1 MNHEY, CDR2 SVGAGI. The CDR3 sequence is 14 residues long. V lost 8 bases to trimming and J lost 3 bases, with 15 bases between them.

V and J are TRBV11-3 and TRBJ2-7; TRBD1 aligns across 9 bases. The CDR3 spans 14 residues. Germline CDR1 SGHNT, CDR2 YENEEA. The junction had 8 bases not matched to a gene; V was cut back by 5 bases and J by 6 bases. The DNA of the CDR3 is TGTGCCAGCAGCCATACACAGGGGGCTGGCGAGCAGTACTTC. It is translated as CASSHTQGAGEQYF. The whole variable domain, remainder taken from reference TRBV11-3 and TRBJ2-7, is EAGVVQSPRYKIIEKKQPVAFWCNPISGHNTLYWYLQNLGQGPELLIRYENEEAVDDSQLPKDRFSAERLKGVDSTLKIQPAELGDSAVYLCASSHTQGAGEQYFGPGTRLTVT.

The chain recombines TRBV27 with TRBJ2-2; D is undetermined. Germline CDR1 and CDR2: MNHEY and SMNVEV (reference sequence). V shed 4 bases and J shed 1 base, with 7 bases lying between them. This CDR3 is 14 amino acids long. The CDR3 nucleotides are TGTGCCAGCAGTTATGCCAGGAACACCGGGGAGCTGTTTTTT. Protein sequence: CASSYARNTGELFF.

This clone was seen just once. This chain connects TRBV6-2 or TRBV6-3 to TRBJ2-7; 12 bases fit TRBD2. The CDR3 totals 17 residues. After removal of 5 bases from V and 3 bases from J, the junction contained 11 bases not matched to a gene. Germline V gene sequence: CDR1 MNHEY, CDR2 SVGEGT. In nucleotides, the CDR3 is TGTGCCAGCAGTAGGAGTTTAGGACTAGCGGGGATCTACGAGCAGTACTTC. Protein sequence: CASSRSLGLAGIYEQYF.

The rearrangement uses TRBV5-1 and TRBJ1-1; maybe TRBD1 (6 bases). Germline lookup yields CDR1 SGHRS and CDR2 YFSETQ. Trimming took 3 bases from V and 1 from J, leaving 10 bases between them. The CDR3 contains 14 residues. In DNA form, the CDR3 reads TGCGCCAGCAGCTGGGACATCCGGAACACTGAAGCTTTCTTT. Protein: CASSWDIRNTEAFF. Drawing the rest from reference TRBV5-1 and TRBJ1-1, the complete variable domain is KAGVTQTPRYLIKTRGQQVTLSCSPISGHRSVSWYQQTPGQGLQFLFEYFSETQRNKGNFPGRFSGRQFSNSRSEMNVSTLELGDSALYLCASSWDIRNTEAFFGQGTRLTVV.